One sample yielded the 4 T cell receptor beta chains listed below, sequenced in a study of shared clonotypes between healthy human individuals. Assay used: immunoSEQ multiplex PCR; TCRdb lists only in-frame clones, some missing. The sample has 500,000 or so clones; about 96% are singletons. Sequencing was performed on naive CD4+ T cells sorted from blood. Subset: CD45RA+ positively selected. The source of these receptors is a woman in her twenties or thirties in good health.

The V gene is TRBV5-6, the J gene TRBJ2-7; the D is unclear. The CDR3 length is 12 residues. Germline V gene data show CDR1 as SGHDT and CDR2 as YYEEEE. Trimming removed 5 bases from V and 1 base from J, with 7 bases in between. CDR3 DNA sequence: TGTGCCAGCAGTCAATATTCCTACGAGCAGTACTTC. Translated, it gives CASSQYSYEQYF. Complete variable domain (other parts from reference TRBV5-6 and TRBJ2-7): DAGVTQSPTHLIKTRGQQVTLRCSPKSGHDTVSWYQQALGQGPQFIFQYYEEEERQRGNFPDRFSGHQFPNYSSELNVNALLLGDSALYLCASSQYSYEQYFGPGTRLTVT.

The V gene is TRBV29-1, the J gene TRBJ2-1, with 8 bases that match TRBD1. CDR3 size: 14 residues. Unmatched junction bases numbered 6, after V lost 6 bases and J lost 2 bases. Germline V lookup: CDR1 SQVTM, CDR2 ANQGSEA. CDR3 coding DNA: TGCAGCGTAACAGAACAGGGGGCCTACAATGAGCAGTTCTTC. Protein sequence: CSVTEQGAYNEQFF.

This clone appeared a single time. V usage is TRBV5-5 and J usage is TRBJ2-1; a weak D match, TRBD1 (6 bases). The V end was cut by 0 bases, the J end by 7 bases, with 17 bases between. The length of the CDR3 is 16 residues. Germline values: CDR1 SGHKS, CDR2 YYEKEE (reference sequence). CDR3 sequence reads: CASSLGQGRAQNEQFF. CDR3 nucleotide sequence: TGTGCCAGCAGCTTGGGGCAGGGGAGAGCTCAAAATGAGCAGTTCTTC.

The chain employs TRBV5-1 and TRBJ1-2; D unresolved. The ends were cut back, 0 bases at V and 4 bases at J, with 7 bases in the middle. The CDR3 extends over 13 amino acids. The germline V gene has CDR1 SGHRS and CDR2 YFSETQ. The CDR3 loop reads CASSLGTAYGYTF. CDR3 sequence (DNA): TGCGCCAGCAGCTTGGGGACGGCCTATGGCTACACCTTC.